The 25 T cell receptor beta chains in this list originate from one sample, sequenced in a study of metastatic and nonmetastatic thyroid tumors. Thyroid surgery was performed in patients who had received no treatment beforehand. TCRdb ran MiXCR on the PCR reads. Of roughly 83,000 clones listed, about 16% were seen once; the top ten hold 3.6%. Sequenced: blood. The receptors stem from a female donor with papillary thyroid cancer or a benign thyroid nodule (not recorded which). Some clones in this sample may be carry-over from other donors' samples.

This clone was recorded at least ten times. V usage is TRBV6-1 and J usage is TRBJ2-2, with a weak D call TRBD2 (6 bases). Looked up from germline, CDR1 is MNHNS and CDR2 is SASEGT. V lost 1 base and J 0 bases, leaving 15 bases between the germline ends. The CDR3 spans 18 residues. The CDR3 region is CASSEGLGLRANTGELFF. The CDR3 DNA follows: TGTGCCAGCAGTGAAGGGCTGGGACTCCGCGCGAACACCGGGGAGCTGTTTTTT.

This clone was recorded at least ten times. V is TRBV9 and J is TRBJ2-3; TRBD1 matches 8 bases. Germline values: CDR1 SGDLS, CDR2 YYNGEE. Germline trimming cut 5 bases from V and 0 bases from J; bases unmatched to any gene: 8. CDR3 size: 16 residues. CDR3 residues: CASRAGQGLSTDTQYF. The CDR3, as DNA: TGTGCCAGCAGAGCCGGACAGGGTTTAAGCACAGATACGCAGTATTTT.

This clone came up many times. The J gene is TRBJ2-3, the V gene TRBV25-1; tentative D call: TRBD2 (5 bases). Germline assignment: CDR1 MGHDK and CDR2 SYGVNS. The V gene lost 8 bases and the J gene lost 4 bases, with 7 bases spanning the gap. The CDR3 runs 11 residues. The CDR3 sequence: CASGRADTQYF. CDR3 DNA sequence: TGTGCCAGCGGGCGGGCAGATACGCAGTATTTT.

This clone turned up a few times. Being one base from a much bigger clone, this may be a read error. No conserved phenylalanine or tryptophan is present at the end of the CDR3, so a read error is the likely explanation. This chain connects TRBV7-9 to TRBJ1-1, with D uncertain. V was shortened by 1 base and J by 1 base, with 4 bases between the two germline ends. Germline CDR1 and CDR2: SEHNR and FQNEAQ (reference sequence). The CDR3 consists of 13 residues. CDR3: CASSLEENTEAFL. The CDR3 bases are TGTGCCAGCAGCTTAGAAGAGAACACTGAAGCTTTCCTT.

In its sample, this clone was seen many times. V gene TRBV2 combines with J gene TRBJ2-3, with 8 bases identical to TRBD2. The V gene's germline CDR1 is SNHLY and CDR2 FYNNEI. V was clipped by 6 bases and J by 5 bases; unmatched bases: 16. This CDR3 region has 17 residues. For the CDR3, the DNA is TGTGCCAGCAGCCGCTCCCCTCCCGGGAGGGAGGTAGATACGCAGTATTTT. The encoded protein is CASSRSPPGREVDTQYF.

This chain links TRBV7-2 with TRBJ2-2; a weak D match, TRBD2 (6 bases). The ends were cut back, 1 base at V and 7 bases at J, with 10 bases in the middle. Looked up from germline, CDR1 is SGHTA and CDR2 is FQGNSA. The CDR3 is 14 residues long. Here the CDR3 reads CASSLGGRSGELFF. DNA for the CDR3: TGTGCCAGCAGCTTAGGAGGGAGGAGCGGGGAGCTGTTTTTT.

This clone was found a few times. This sequence joins TRBV4-2 and TRBJ2-3; D remains ambiguous. From germline, CDR1 is LGHNA and CDR2 YNFKEQ. Trimming took 0 bases from V and 0 from J, leaving 10 bases between them. This CDR3 region has 16 residues. The chain's CDR3 is CASSQDKTQSTDTQYF. CDR3 DNA: TGTGCCAGCAGCCAAGATAAGACACAAAGCACAGATACGCAGTATTTT.

This clone occurred many times. Distinct nucleotide sequences in the sample also encode this CDR3. This chain connects TRBV6-1 to TRBJ1-2; possibly TRBD1 for D (5 bases). The length of the CDR3 is 13 residues. Germline lookup yields CDR1 MNHNS and CDR2 SASEGT. V was cut by 5 bases and J by 4 bases, with 11 bases left in between. The CDR3 reads CASSLTDFYGYTF. The CDR3 DNA is TGTGCCAGCAGTCTGACAGACTTCTATGGCTACACCTTC.

The gene calls are TRBV6-2 or TRBV6-3 and TRBJ2-5, with TRBD2 matching over 13 bases. Germline V gene data show CDR1 as MNHEY and CDR2 as SVGEGT. The CDR3 loop spans 15 amino acids. The V segment lost 6 bases and the J segment 7 bases; nucleotides outside the gene matches: 8. Here the CDR3 DNA reads TGTGCCAGCAGCCCGACTAGCGGGGGGATCAGGACCCAGTACTTC. It encodes CASSPTSGGIRTQYF.

This clone has ten or more counts. The gene calls are TRBV6-1 and TRBJ1-5, with D tentatively TRBD1 (5 bases). V was clipped by 8 bases and J by 4 bases, with 21 bases between them. Germline V gene sequence: CDR1 MNHNS, CDR2 SASEGT. This CDR3 comprises 16 residues. The CDR3 spells CASGESGPEGNQPQHF. CDR3 nucleotides: TGTGCCAGCGGCGAATCGGGGCCTGAGGGGAATCAGCCCCAGCATTTT.

In its sample, this clone was seen many times. The chain carries TRBV4-1 and TRBJ2-7; the match to TRBD1 covers 7 bases. After removal of 2 bases from V and 3 bases from J, the junction contained 7 bases not matched to a gene. The CDR3 has 15 amino acids. Germline V gene lookup returns CDR1 MGHRA and CDR2 YSYEKL. The CDR3 DNA reads TGCGCCAGCAGCCAATTTACAGGGGCAATCTACGAGCAGTACTTC. Protein: CASSQFTGAIYEQYF.

This clone was counted many times. The chain couples TRBV3-1 to TRBJ2-2; TRBD2 matches at 7 bases. Germline V CDR1 and CDR2: LGHDT, YNNKEL (reference sequence). This CDR3 is built from 15 residues. The V and J ends lost 1 base and 4 bases, in that order; junction bases with no gene match: 3. The CDR3: CASSQGGRVTGELFF. The CDR3 DNA follows: TGTGCCAGCAGCCAAGGGGGGAGGGTCACCGGGGAGCTGTTTTTT.

This clone was found many times. V and J are TRBV3-1 and TRBJ1-1, with 11 positions matching TRBD1. CDR1 is LGHDT and CDR2 is YNNKEL in the germline V gene (reference sequence). Trimming removed 1 base from V and 5 bases from J; junction bases left unmatched: 6. The length of the CDR3 is 16 residues. Here the CDR3 reads CASSQVTGTGGTEAFF. CDR3 bases: TGTGCCAGCAGCCAAGTAACCGGGACAGGGGGGACTGAAGCTTTCTTT.

In this sample, this clone turned up many times. V and J are TRBV18 and TRBJ2-6; TRBD1 matches 8 bases. The germline V gene encodes CDR1 KGHSH and CDR2 LQKENI. V trimming: 3 bases; J trimming: 0 bases; junction bases outside the gene matches: 13. CDR3 length: 20 amino acids. The CDR3 here is CASSPRLGGQGVSGANVLTF. As DNA, the CDR3 is TGTGCCAGCTCACCTCGTTTAGGAGGACAGGGCGTCTCTGGGGCCAACGTCCTGACTTTC. Complete variable domain (other parts from reference TRBV18 and TRBJ2-6): NAGVMQNPRHLVRRRGQEARLRCSPMKGHSHVYWYRQLPEEGLKFMVYLQKENIIDESGMPKERFSAEFPKEGPSILRIQQVVRGDSAAYFCASSPRLGGQGVSGANVLTFGAGSRLTVL.

This clone was recorded at least ten times. V gene TRBV28 combines with J gene TRBJ1-1; tentative D call: TRBD1 (6 bases). Trimming took off 3 bases at V and 4 bases at J, with 15 bases between the two ends. In germline, CDR1 is MDHEN, CDR2 SYDVKM. This CDR3 is 15 amino acids long. The CDR3 nucleotides are TGTGCCAGCAGTTTGCCCGACAGGCTGGGCACTGAAGCTTTCTTT. Its translation: CASSLPDRLGTEAFF.

The rearrangement links TRBV11-2 to TRBJ2-3; D is uncertain. This CDR3 region has 12 residues. Trimming left V 1 base short and J 9 bases short, with 8 bases between. Germline CDR1 reads SGHAT; CDR2 reads FQNNGV. The CDR3 DNA reads TGTGCCAGCAGCTTAGCCGATTTCACGCAGTATTTT. Protein sequence: CASSLADFTQYF.

The CDR3 here is CASSLYPNYGYTF. The DNA for the CDR3 is TGTGCCAGCAGCTTATATCCTAACTATGGCTACACCTTC. The rearrangement uses TRBV7-6 and TRBJ1-2; D is ambiguous. The ends were cut back, 2 bases at V and 0 bases at J, with 4 bases in the middle. The CDR3 covers 13 residues. The germline gives CDR1 SGHVS, CDR2 FNYEAQ. Combining the CDR3 with reference TRBV7-6 and TRBJ1-2 gives the whole variable domain GAGVSQSPRYKVTKRGQDVALRCDPISGHVSLYWYRQALGQGPEFLTYFNYEAQQDKSGLPNDRFSAERPEGSISTLTIQRTEQRDSAMYRCASSLYPNYGYTFGSGTRLTVV.

V gene TRBV12-3 or TRBV12-4 combines with J gene TRBJ2-7; no reliable D call. The ends were cut back, 3 bases at V and 2 bases at J, with 8 bases in the middle. The CDR3 runs 13 residues. The CDR3 sequence: CASSLVQTYEQYF. As DNA, the CDR3 is TGTGCCAGCAGTTTGGTCCAGACCTACGAGCAGTACTTC.

Comment on this clone: A clone one base away is much larger, so this may be a read error. The sample has other DNA sequences that encode this CDR3 too. CDR3 residues: CASRPPKGRNTEAFF. The CDR3 coding sequence is TGTGCCAGCAGACCCCCGAAGGGAAGGAACACTGAAGCTTTCTTT. The chain couples TRBV28 to TRBJ1-1; no clear D gene. V gave up 6 bases and J gave up 1 base, with 15 bases separating them. Germline V gene lookup returns CDR1 MDHEN and CDR2 SYDVKM. The CDR3 runs to 15 residues.

Notes on this clone: This may arise from a read error, as a much more abundant clone is one base away. This chain links TRBV7-9 with TRBJ2-2, with D maybe TRBD2 (6 bases). CDR1 is SEHNR, CDR2 FQNEAQ, per germline (reference sequence). The CDR3 covers 15 residues. V gave up 1 base and J gave up 7 bases, with 13 bases separating them. The CDR3 DNA reads TGTGCCAGCAGCTTAGGGGCCGTCGGGAGCGGGGAGCTGTTTTTT. It yields the protein CASSLGAVGSGELFF.

This clone was recorded many times. The gene calls are TRBV2 and TRBJ1-5; D is unclear. The germline gives CDR1 SNHLY, CDR2 FYNNEI. V dropped 4 bases and J dropped 7 bases, with 20 bases sitting between them. There are 16 residues in the CDR3. CDR3 in amino acids: CASSVGSGRTPQPQHF. The CDR3 bases are TGTGCCAGCAGTGTGGGGAGTGGCCGTACCCCCCAGCCCCAGCATTTT.

This clone was found a few times. This sequence joins TRBV6-2 or TRBV6-3 and TRBJ2-1; D is perhaps TRBD1 or TRBD2 (5 bases each). Germline assignment: CDR1 MNHEY and CDR2 SVGEGT. V was trimmed by 8 bases and J by 0 bases, leaving 20 bases between them. CDR3 size: 17 residues. The chain's CDR3 is CASAGRVSGSSYNEQFF. CDR3 DNA: TGTGCCAGCGCGGGCAGGGTCTCAGGGAGCTCCTACAATGAGCAGTTCTTC.

This clone was detected ten times or more. J is TRBJ2-2 and V is TRBV30; TRBD1 aligns across 7 bases. The CDR3 contains 14 residues. Germline CDR1 reads GTSNPN; CDR2 reads SVGIG (reference sequence). The junction had 4 bases not matched to a gene; V was cut back by 5 bases and J by 1 base. CDR3 nucleotide sequence: TGTGCCTGGTCGACAGGGATGAACACCGGGGAGCTGTTTTTT. Its protein is CAWSTGMNTGELFF.

This clone was counted ten times or more. The chain combines TRBV15 with TRBJ1-1; D not resolved. The germline V gene encodes CDR1 LNHNV and CDR2 YYDKDF (reference sequence). The CDR3 extends over 12 amino acids. Trimming removed 0 bases from V and 8 bases from J, with 7 bases in between. The CDR3 loop is CATSRDRSEAFF. The CDR3 DNA reads TGTGCCACCAGCAGAGATCGTTCGGAAGCTTTCTTT. Full variable domain (missing parts from reference TRBV15 and TRBJ1-1): DAMVIQNPRYQVTQFGKPVTLSCSQTLNHNVMYWYQQKSSQAPKLLFHYYDKDFNNEADTPDNFQSRRPNTSFCFLDIRSPGLGDTAMYLCATSRDRSEAFFGQGTRLTVV.

This clone was seen repeatedly, ten times or more. Mismatch with germline at one junction end may stem from a read error. The same CDR3 arises from other DNA sequences in this sample as well. The rearrangement joins TRBV27 to TRBJ2-7, with D possibly being TRBD1 (5 bases). Germline assignment: CDR1 MNHEY and CDR2 SMNVEV (reference sequence). The CDR3 loop spans 16 amino acids. The CDR3 reads CASSLWPDSSIYEQYF. The CDR3, as DNA: TGTGCCAGTAGTTTGTGGCCCGACAGTTCTATCTACGAGCAGTACTTC.